Presented here are 25 T cell receptor beta chains from one specimen sequenced in a study of T cells in Graves' hyperthyroidism and ophthalmopathy. RNA transcripts were the template for amplifying TCR beta CDR3 regions. HTBI primers drove first-round RT-PCR of the TCR CDR3. MiXCR, run by TCRdb on the multiplex PCR reads, gives a single entry per CDR3 protein. This table has approximately 570,000 distinct CDR3 sequences, 15% to 20% appearing once. The source material was blood. These receptors were taken from a man aged 40-55 years with Graves' ophthalmopathy.

This clonotype came up a few times. The chain carries TRBV29-1 and TRBJ2-3; D is uncertain. Looked up from germline, CDR1 is SQVTM and CDR2 is ANQGSEA. This CDR3 comprises 12 residues. V was trimmed by 3 bases and J by 2 bases, leaving 6 bases between them. The CDR3 DNA is TGCAGCGTTGAGCACTACACAGATACGCAGTATTTT. Residues: CSVEHYTDTQYF.

This clonotype was seen repeatedly, ten times or more. This chain joins TRBV3-1 and TRBJ2-4; D gene ambiguous. Germline CDR1 reads LGHDT; CDR2 reads YNNKEL (reference sequence). V was pared by 1 base and J by 7 bases, with 20 bases between. The CDR3 extends over 17 amino acids. CDR3 nucleotide sequence: TGTGCCAGCAGCCAAGCCGTTTTGGCAGACAATGGGAACATTCAGTACTTC. It translates to CASSQAVLADNGNIQYF. The full variable domain, with the rest looked up from reference TRBV3-1 and TRBJ2-4, is DTAVSQTPKYLVTQMGNDKSIKCEQNLGHDTMYWYKQDSKKFLKIMFSYNNKELIINETVPNRFSPKSPDKAHLNLHINSLELGDSAVYFCASSQAVLADNGNIQYFGAGTRLSVL.

There are many counts of this clonotype. The chain uses TRBV28 and TRBJ2-7; 9 nucleotides align to TRBD1. Germline V lookup: CDR1 MDHEN, CDR2 SYDVKM. This CDR3 is built from 14 residues. J was trimmed by 1 base and V by 3 bases; bases with no gene match: 1. The CDR3 bases are TGTGCCAGCAGTTTGACAGGGGGTTCCTACGAGCAGTACTTC. Protein sequence: CASSLTGGSYEQYF.

This clonotype was seen only a few times. V gene TRBV29-1 combines with J gene TRBJ1-2; D unresolved. Germline loops: CDR1 SQVTM, CDR2 ANQGSEA. V was trimmed by 4 bases and J by 1 base, leaving 22 bases between them. This CDR3 spans 17 amino acids. In DNA, the CDR3 is TGCAGCGTTGTTGCCTTTACGTCCGTTGGCTATAACTATGGCTACACCTTC. It encodes CSVVAFTSVGYNYGYTF.

V and J are TRBV18 and TRBJ1-2, with D possibly TRBD1 on 5 matching bases. There are 13 residues in the CDR3. V was shortened by 9 bases and J by 5 bases, with 16 bases between the two germline ends. The germline V gene has CDR1 KGHSH and CDR2 LQKENI. The CDR3 bases are TGTGCCAGTTCCGGGACGGATCGTTATGGCTACACCTTC. Its protein is CASSGTDRYGYTF.

CDR3 sequence (DNA): TGTGCCAGCAGTCCGCGGGAGAGGTGGTACGAGCAGTACTTC. Translated: CASSPRERWYEQYF. This chain links TRBV27 with TRBJ2-7, with TRBD2 matching 7 bases. V trimming: 5 bases; J trimming: 4 bases; junction bases outside the gene matches: 8. Germline V gives CDR1 MNHEY, CDR2 SMNVEV (reference sequence). CDR3 size: 14 residues.

This clonotype has at least ten counts. The chain uses TRBV6-1 and TRBJ1-1; D gene uncertain. Germline loops: CDR1 MNHNS, CDR2 SASEGT. Trimming removed 3 bases at V and 5 bases at J, with 13 bases between. This CDR3 is built from 14 residues. CDR3 sequence (DNA): TGTGCCAGCAGTGAGAACGCAGGAAGTACTGAAGCTTTCTTT. Its protein is CASSENAGSTEAFF.

This clonotype was seen ten or more times. V and J are TRBV2 and TRBJ2-2; D gene uncertain. The CDR3 runs to 13 residues. Looked up from germline, CDR1 is SNHLY and CDR2 is FYNNEI. V lost 8 bases, J lost 1 base, and 8 bases lay in between. Written as DNA, the CDR3 is TGTGCCAGCCGTTCAGAGAACACCGGGGAGCTGTTTTTT. The encoded protein is CASRSENTGELFF.

The sample holds a few counts of this clonotype. V gene TRBV5-1 combines with J gene TRBJ1-2; D is undetermined. Germline-derived CDR1 and CDR2 are SGHRS and YFSETQ. The CDR3 spans 16 residues. With 0 bases removed from V and 8 bases from J, the gap between germline ends came to 20 bases. The CDR3 sequence is CASSLAVGGIGSGYTF. The CDR3 DNA follows: TGCGCCAGCAGCTTGGCGGTCGGAGGGATAGGAAGCGGCTACACCTTC.

This clonotype was counted ten times or more. The chain employs TRBV20-1 and TRBJ2-5, with TRBD1 matching over 8 bases. The CDR3 loop spans 12 amino acids. Germline V lookup: CDR1 DFQATT, CDR2 SNEGSKA (reference sequence). V lost 6 bases and J lost 1; bases outside the gene matches: 1. The DNA of the CDR3 is TGCAGTGCAGACAGGGGCCAAGAGACCCAGTACTTC. Translating it yields CSADRGQETQYF.

The rearrangement joins TRBV3-1 to TRBJ1-2; D perhaps matches TRBD1 (6 bases). Trimming removed 3 bases from V and 3 bases from J, with 17 bases in between. Per germline, CDR1 LGHDT and CDR2 YNNKEL (reference sequence). The CDR3 has 16 amino acids. The CDR3 protein is CASSQPHRVEDYGYTF. DNA for the CDR3: TGTGCCAGCAGCCAGCCCCACAGGGTGGAGGACTATGGCTACACCTTC.

About this clonotype itself: At one end, the junction sequence differs from germline, possibly due to a read error. The J gene is TRBJ2-3, the V gene TRBV11-2; 15 bases match TRBD2. The CDR3 length is 17 residues. The germline CDR1 and CDR2 sequences are SGHAT and FQNNGV. In DNA, the CDR3 is TGTGCCAGCGGATACCCCCCTACCGGGACTAGCGGGGGGCGCAGTGATTTT. Its protein is CASGYPPTGTSGGRSDF.

V is TRBV7-6 and J is TRBJ1-3; D call uncertain. The CDR3 totals 15 residues. Trimming left V 1 base short and J 3 bases short, with 10 bases between. The V gene's germline CDR1 is SGHVS and CDR2 FNYEAQ. In DNA form, the CDR3 reads TGTGCCAGCAGCTTAGATCCGTCAGGTGGAAACACCATATATTTT. Its protein is CASSLDPSGGNTIYF.

This clonotype appeared many times. This sequence joins TRBV5-1 and TRBJ2-3, with D uncertain. The CDR3 has 16 amino acids. V was clipped by 3 bases and J by 4 bases, with 18 bases between them. CDR1 and CDR2 from the germline V gene are SGHRS and YFSETQ. CDR3 residues: CASSSDLAPRPDTQYF. CDR3 DNA: TGCGCCAGCAGCTCCGACTTGGCCCCTCGGCCAGATACGCAGTATTTT.

This clonotype has only a few counts. The V gene is TRBV27, the J gene TRBJ2-3; TRBD1 matches at 8 bases. J gave up 1 base and V 6 bases, and 3 bases lay outside the gene matches. CDR1 and CDR2 (germline): MNHEY, SMNVEV (reference sequence). This CDR3 has 14 amino acids. The CDR3 DNA sequence: TGTGCCAGCAGGCTGGGACAGGGCACAGATACGCAGTATTTT. This gives the protein CASRLGQGTDTQYF.

The V call is TRBV5-1, the J call TRBJ2-5; D gene unclear. The CDR3 covers 13 residues. The germline V gene encodes CDR1 SGHRS and CDR2 YFSETQ. Trimming removed 2 bases from V and 1 base from J, with 6 bases in between. The CDR3 here is CASSFFGQETQYF. Written as DNA, the CDR3 is TGCGCCAGCAGCTTCTTCGGCCAAGAGACCCAGTACTTC.

This clonotype was seen more than once but under ten times. This rearrangement joins TRBV3-1 to TRBJ2-3; D could derive from TRBD1 or TRBD2 (6 bases each). From germline, CDR1 is LGHDT and CDR2 YNNKEL (reference sequence). The CDR3 loop spans 16 amino acids. The V end lost 7 bases, the J end lost 6 bases, and 23 bases lay between the germline ends. The CDR3 DNA is TGTGCCAGCACCGCCATGGTGGGGGGCCTCACGGATACGCAGTATTTT. This gives the protein CASTAMVGGLTDTQYF.

In its sample, this clonotype was seen many times. The CDR3 loop reads CATSDSLTTSGRGTDTQYF. CDR3 DNA: TGTGCCACCAGTGATTCGCTGACGACTAGCGGGAGAGGCACAGATACGCAGTATTTT. The V and J genes are TRBV24-1 and TRBJ2-3; 12 nucleotides line up with TRBD2. The CDR3 consists of 19 residues. CDR1 is KGHDR, CDR2 SFDVKD, per germline. The junction had 9 bases not matched to a gene; V was cut back by 2 bases and J by 1 base.

The sample holds many counts of this clonotype. This chain joins TRBV12-3 or TRBV12-4 and TRBJ1-2; D is uncertain. Trimming took off 1 base at V and 5 bases at J, with 5 bases between the two ends. The CDR3 consists of 12 residues. As DNA, the CDR3 is TGTGCCAGCAGTTTAGAGGGTTATGGCTACACCTTC. Amino acids: CASSLEGYGYTF.

This chain links TRBV10-3 with TRBJ2-7, with TRBD2 matching 7 bases. The CDR3 sequence is 13 residues long. The V gene's germline CDR1 is ENHRY and CDR2 SYGVKD. J was trimmed by 3 bases and V by 4 bases; bases with no gene match: 3. The chain's CDR3 is CAISGGGSYEQYF. CDR3 DNA sequence: TGTGCCATCAGTGGGGGCGGGAGCTACGAGCAGTACTTC.

This clonotype was seen ten or more times. This chain connects TRBV12-3 or TRBV12-4 to TRBJ1-2; D not resolved. CDR3 length: 12 residues. V was pared by 7 bases and J by 8 bases, with 14 bases between. The CDR3 is CASTSGWGGYTF. The CDR3 nucleotides are TGTGCCAGCACCTCTGGGTGGGGAGGCTACACCTTC.

The gene calls are TRBV10-3 and TRBJ1-2, with D perhaps matching TRBD1 (6 bases). Trimming cost V 4 bases and J 7 bases, with 13 bases left between them. The CDR3 consists of 13 residues. Germline CDR1 and CDR2: ENHRY and SYGVKD. For the CDR3, the DNA is TGTGCCATCAGTGGAAACAGGGAGGGTGGCTACACCTTC. This translates into CAISGNREGGYTF.

This clonotype was seen repeatedly, ten times or more. This rearrangement joins TRBV30 to TRBJ2-3, with 11 positions matching TRBD2. The CDR3 contains 15 residues. Germline V gene lookup returns CDR1 GTSNPN and CDR2 SVGIG (reference sequence). V was clipped by 2 bases and J by 1 base; unmatched bases: 2. The CDR3 region is CAWSRLAGRTDTQYF. CDR3 coding DNA: TGTGCCTGGAGTCGACTAGCGGGGCGCACAGATACGCAGTATTTT.

The table lists this clonotype with a few counts. The chain employs TRBV29-1 and TRBJ2-7, with D possibly matching TRBD1 (6 bases). The germline V gene has CDR1 SQVTM and CDR2 ANQGSEA. V lost 7 bases and J 3 bases, leaving 16 bases between the germline ends. The CDR3 spans 13 residues. CDR3 loop: CSALAGQNYEQYF. DNA of the CDR3: TGCAGCGCACTGGCCGGACAGAACTACGAGCAGTACTTC.

The chain carries TRBV20-1 and TRBJ2-2; 8 bases are a match to TRBD2. Germline loops: CDR1 DFQATT, CDR2 SNEGSKA (reference sequence). The V gene end was trimmed by 5 bases and the J gene end by 6 bases; junction bases not matched to a gene: 5. This CDR3 has 13 amino acids. In DNA, the CDR3 is TGCAGTGCTCCTCGGGGGGGACCCGGGGAGCTGTTTTTT. Its protein product is CSAPRGGPGELFF.